This paragraph covers one T cell receptor beta chain sequence. No antigen is known for it. The V gene lost 7 bases and the J gene lost 7 bases, with 16 bases spanning the gap. Germline V lookup: CDR1 LNHDA, CDR2 SQIVND (reference sequence). The CDR3 loop spans 13 amino acids. These data are taken from a study of a mutant IDH1 vaccine in newly diagnosed glioma. Study background: Participants attended visit V12, the safety follow-up, at week 35, and then attended visit V13 at week 47.

As for time point: week 35, safety follow-up. Each vaccine dose was 300 ug of mutant IDH1 20-mer peptide, with topical imiquimod. The protocol was immunoSEQ multiplex PCR, while the TCRdb copy is restricted to in-frame clones and leaves out a portion. The sample shows over 30,000 clones, 79% of them seen only once. Here the sequenced sample was PBMCs, taken from a glioma patient whose treatment included an IDH1 peptide vaccine. The receptor comes from a woman aged 25-40 years with glioma. Some clones in this sample may be carry-over from other donors' samples. The chain combines TRBV19 with TRBJ1-1; D unclear. The CDR3 loop reads CASISRGGYEAFF. CDR3 sequence (DNA): TGTGCCAGTATCTCCCGTGGAGGGTATGAAGCTTTCTTT.